The 27 T cell receptor beta chains in this list originate from one sample, sequenced in a study of shared clonotypes between healthy human individuals. TCRdb keeps only in-frame clones here, not all; method: immunoSEQ multiplex PCR. The profile covers about 600,000 clones, with around 78% appearing a single time and about 12% taken by the ten largest. Material for sequencing was PBMCs. The receptors come from a woman aged 40-49 years in good health. Some clones in this sample may be carry-over from other donors' samples.

About this clone itself: A far larger clone is one nucleotide away, so this likely arose from a read error. In the same sample, other DNA sequences code for this CDR3. The chain combines TRBV7-2 with TRBJ2-3, with 12 positions matching TRBD2. CDR1 and CDR2 (germline): SGHTA, FQGNSA. CDR3 length: 18 amino acids. CDR3 coding DNA: TGCGCCAGCAGCCTCGTGCTAGCGGGAGGGCCCAGCACAGATACGCAGTATTTT. Amino acid sequence: CASSLVLAGGPSTDTQYF.

This clone occurred once. The J gene is TRBJ2-1, the V gene TRBV10-1; D might be TRBD2 (6 bases). Germline CDR1 reads WNHNN; CDR2 reads SYGVQD (reference sequence). Trimming cost V 2 bases and J 7 bases, with 18 bases left between them. This CDR3 has 16 amino acids. The CDR3 region is CASSEAPTSRKNEQFF. The CDR3 nucleotides are TGCGCCAGCAGTGAGGCACCCACTAGCCGAAAGAATGAGCAGTTCTTC.

The rearrangement links TRBV30 to TRBJ2-7; 10 bases map to TRBD2. The CDR3 has 13 amino acids. J lost 8 bases, V lost 5 bases, and 9 bases had no gene match. Germline loops: CDR1 GTSNPN, CDR2 SVGIG (reference sequence). CDR3 amino acids: CAWGTSASSQQYF. CDR3 bases: TGTGCCTGGGGGACTAGCGCTTCGAGCCAGCAGTACTTC.

The chain recombines TRBV28 with TRBJ1-1; tentatively, D is TRBD1 (5 bases). Trimming stripped 5 bases from V and 4 bases from J, with 8 bases between. Germline-derived CDR1 and CDR2 are MDHEN and SYDVKM. The CDR3 has 12 amino acids. The DNA for the CDR3 is TGTGCCAGCAGTACCCAGGGCACTGAAGCTTTCTTT. Residues: CASSTQGTEAFF. The variable domain in full, completed from reference TRBV28 and TRBJ1-1, reads DVKVTQSSRYLVKRTGEKVFLECVQDMDHENMFWYRQDPGLGLRLIYFSYDVKMKEKGDIPEGYSVSREKKERFSLILESASTNQTSMYLCASSTQGTEAFFGQGTRLTVV.

This chain connects TRBV10-3 to TRBJ1-2; TRBD1 matches at 7 bases. With 10 bases clipped from V and 5 bases from J, the junction kept 13 bases outside the gene matches. The CDR3 has 14 amino acids. Germline V CDR1 and CDR2: ENHRY, SYGVKD. The DNA of the CDR3 is TGTGCCACCACAGGACTCGGGACAGATTATGGCTACACCTTC. Translating gives CATTGLGTDYGYTF.

The chain has TRBV19 and TRBJ2-5, with 8 bases that match TRBD2. Germline lookup yields CDR1 LNHDA and CDR2 SQIVND (reference sequence). Unmatched junction bases numbered 6, after V lost 3 bases and J lost 0 bases. The CDR3 runs to 16 residues. The CDR3 sequence is CASSIRLASNQETQYF. The CDR3 nucleotides read TGTGCCAGTAGTATTAGACTAGCGAGCAACCAAGAGACCCAGTACTTC.

The gene calls are TRBV28 and TRBJ2-3; D is unclear. V was cut by 1 base and J by 0 bases, with 8 bases left in between. The CDR3 consists of 15 residues. The germline CDR1 and CDR2 sequences are MDHEN and SYDVKM. CDR3 nucleotide sequence: TGTGCCAGCAGTTTATCACGGCTTAGCACAGATACGCAGTATTTT. It yields the protein CASSLSRLSTDTQYF.

This clone was recorded a few times. This rearrangement joins TRBV19 to TRBJ1-5; TRBD1 matches at 8 bases. Germline V CDR1 and CDR2: LNHDA, SQIVND (reference sequence). This CDR3 comprises 16 residues. Trimming removed 7 bases from V and 3 bases from J; junction bases left unmatched: 11. This chain's CDR3 is CASTPTGEGANQPQHF. As DNA, the CDR3 is TGTGCCAGTACCCCGACAGGGGAAGGGGCCAATCAGCCCCAGCATTTT. Filled out from reference TRBV19 and TRBJ1-5, the complete variable domain reads DGGITQSPKYLFRKEGQNVTLSCEQNLNHDAMYWYRQDPGQGLRLIYYSQIVNDFQKGDIAEGYSVSREKKESFPLTVTSAQKNPTAFYLCASTPTGEGANQPQHFGDGTRLSIL.

This clone was counted once. The genes are TRBV15 and TRBJ1-2, with 7 positions matching TRBD1. Unmatched junction bases numbered 6, after V lost 1 base and J lost 4 bases. Germline V CDR1 and CDR2: LNHNV, YYDKDF (reference sequence). This CDR3 contains 15 residues. Here the CDR3 DNA reads TGTGCCACCAGCAGAGGACAGGGAGGGTTCTATGGCTACACCTTC. This gives the protein CATSRGQGGFYGYTF.

The chain links TRBV7-9 to TRBJ1-1; 7 nucleotides align to TRBD1. V gave up 2 bases and J gave up 3 bases; unmatched junction bases: 3. Per germline, CDR1 SEHNR and CDR2 FQNEAQ (reference sequence). The CDR3 has 14 amino acids. CDR3 loop: CASSLQGGDTEAFF. DNA of the CDR3: TGTGCCAGCAGCTTACAGGGGGGGGACACTGAAGCTTTCTTT.

In its sample, this clone was seen a few times. The chain couples TRBV5-5 to TRBJ2-3, with 7 bases that match TRBD1. This CDR3 region has 16 residues. V shed 0 bases and J 2 bases; nucleotides not matched to a gene: 6. Per germline, CDR1 SGHKS and CDR2 YYEKEE (reference sequence). CDR3 sequence (DNA): TGTGCCAGCAGCTTGGCCTTCGACAGGGACACAGATACGCAGTATTTT. This sequence encodes CASSLAFDRDTDTQYF. Combining the CDR3 with reference TRBV5-5 and TRBJ2-3 gives the whole variable domain DAGVTQSPTHLIKTRGQQVTLRCSPISGHKSVSWYQQVLGQGPQFIFQYYEKEERGRGNFPDRFSARQFPNYSSELNVNALLLGDSALYLCASSLAFDRDTDTQYFGPGTRLTVL.

The V call is TRBV20-1, the J call TRBJ2-1; no firm D call. V lost 3 bases and J lost 7, with 7 bases in between. Looked up from germline, CDR1 is DFQATT and CDR2 is SNEGSKA (reference sequence). This CDR3 is built from 11 residues. The CDR3 DNA reads as TGCAGTGCTAGTTCGTGGAATGAGCAGTTCTTC. It encodes CSASSWNEQFF.

The chain joins TRBV5-6 to TRBJ2-5; D is unresolved. V lost 0 bases and J lost 1, with 4 bases in between. The CDR3 is 13 residues long. Germline CDR1 reads SGHDT; CDR2 reads YYEEEE. The CDR3 coding sequence is TGTGCCAGCAGCTTGGGCACCCAAGAGACCCAGTACTTC. Protein product: CASSLGTQETQYF.

The V call is TRBV4-1, the J call TRBJ2-1; 7 bases fit TRBD2. Germline CDR1 MGHRA, CDR2 YSYEKL. After removal of 8 bases from V and 6 bases from J, the junction contained 1 base not matched to a gene. The CDR3 sequence is 11 residues long. Written as DNA, the CDR3 is TGCGCCAGCGGGGGGGGCAATGAGCAGTTCTTC. Protein: CASGGGNEQFF.

The V and J genes are TRBV15 and TRBJ1-2; D is undetermined. Germline lookup yields CDR1 LNHNV and CDR2 YYDKDF (reference sequence). The CDR3 is 17 residues long. Trimming removed 0 bases from V and 3 bases from J, with 17 bases in between. The CDR3 sequence: CATSRELYPRADYGYTF. Written as DNA, the CDR3 is TGTGCCACCAGCAGAGAGCTCTATCCGCGGGCAGACTATGGCTACACCTTC. The complete variable domain, with remaining parts taken from reference TRBV15 and TRBJ1-2, reads DAMVIQNPRYQVTQFGKPVTLSCSQTLNHNVMYWYQQKSSQAPKLLFHYYDKDFNNEADTPDNFQSRRPNTSFCFLDIRSPGLGDTAMYLCATSRELYPRADYGYTFGSGTRLTVV.

This clone was detected ten times or more. The rearrangement links TRBV29-1 to TRBJ1-2, with D uncertain. Looked up from germline, CDR1 is SQVTM and CDR2 is ANQGSEA. The V end was cut by 7 bases, the J end by 2 bases, with 8 bases between. The CDR3 length is 11 residues. The CDR3 sequence is CSARDNYGYTF. DNA of the CDR3: TGCAGCGCGAGAGACAACTATGGCTACACCTTC.

This chain links TRBV7-6 with TRBJ2-7, with D perhaps TRBD1 (5 bases). Trimming removed 1 base at V and 2 bases at J, with 12 bases between. Germline CDR1 is SGHVS and CDR2 is FNYEAQ. This CDR3 has 15 residues. The DNA of the CDR3 is TGTGCCAGCAGCTTAGGGCAGGGCCCCACCTACGAGCAGTACTTC. This translates into CASSLGQGPTYEQYF. The variable domain in full, completed from reference TRBV7-6 and TRBJ2-7, reads GAGVSQSPRYKVTKRGQDVALRCDPISGHVSLYWYRQALGQGPEFLTYFNYEAQQDKSGLPNDRFSAERPEGSISTLTIQRTEQRDSAMYRCASSLGQGPTYEQYFGPGTRLTVT.

A few counts support this clone. The chain joins TRBV29-1 to TRBJ2-1; 12 bases align to TRBD2. The CDR3 totals 14 residues. The junction had 8 bases not matched to a gene; V was cut back by 5 bases and J by 9 bases. Germline CDR1 SQVTM, CDR2 ANQGSEA. CDR3: CSVYSSGRAGEQFF. CDR3 DNA: TGCAGCGTTTACTCTAGCGGGAGGGCCGGTGAGCAGTTCTTC.

The genes are TRBV5-1 and TRBJ1-4; D call uncertain. Germline loops: CDR1 SGHRS, CDR2 YFSETQ. The V gene lost 2 bases and the J gene lost 2 bases, with 7 bases spanning the gap. The CDR3 extends over 14 amino acids. The CDR3 protein is CASSFGYTNEKLFF. CDR3 nucleotides: TGCGCCAGCAGCTTCGGATATACTAATGAAAAACTGTTTTTT.

This clone was counted between two and nine times. The CDR3 nucleotides read TGTGCCAGCAGCGAGGGTTACAGGGGGTCCGATACGCAGTATTTT. Encoded protein: CASSEGYRGSDTQYF. The J gene is TRBJ2-3, the V gene TRBV14; 8 nucleotides align to TRBD1. CDR1 SGHDN and CDR2 FVKESK come from the germline V gene. V dropped 5 bases and J dropped 6; count of bases not matched to a gene: 10. This CDR3 contains 15 residues. Looking up the rest from reference TRBV14 and TRBJ2-3 gives the full variable domain: EAGVTQFPSHSVIEKGQTVTLRCDPISGHDNLYWYRRVMGKEIKFLLHFVKESKQDESGMPNNRFLAERTGGTYSTLKVQPAELEDSGVYFCASSEGYRGSDTQYFGPGTRLTVL.

V usage is TRBV27 and J usage is TRBJ1-2; 10 bases line up with TRBD1. The germline V gene encodes CDR1 MNHEY and CDR2 SMNVEV (reference sequence). CDR3 size: 15 residues. V shed 4 bases, J shed 4 bases, and the junction held 6 bases outside the gene matches. The CDR3 sequence is CASSSRDRGSYGYTF. CDR3 DNA sequence: TGTGCCAGCAGTTCCCGGGACAGGGGTAGCTATGGCTACACCTTC.

This sequence joins TRBV6-1 and TRBJ1-1; no reliable D call. The CDR3 covers 13 residues. V shed 1 base and J shed 1 base, with 4 bases lying between them. Germline CDR1 MNHNS, CDR2 SASEGT. Here the CDR3 DNA reads TGTGCCAGCAGTGAAGTCAGGAACACTGAAGCTTTCTTT. Its translation: CASSEVRNTEAFF.

The V and J genes are TRBV6-1 and TRBJ2-5; 7 nucleotides match TRBD1. This CDR3 is 14 amino acids long. The V and J ends lost 2 bases and 5 bases, in that order; junction bases with no gene match: 5. Looked up from germline, CDR1 is MNHNS and CDR2 is SASEGT. The DNA for the CDR3 is TGTGCCAGCAGTGAACCACAGGGGTTTGAGACCCAGTACTTC. This translates into CASSEPQGFETQYF.

For this clone: Its ends do not fully match the called genes, so a read error is possible. This sequence joins TRBV4-1 and TRBJ2-7, with a tentative D call TRBD1 (5 bases). The CDR3 is made up of 17 amino acids. Per the germline V gene, CDR1 is MGHRA and CDR2 is YSYEKL. The CDR3 DNA reads as TGCGCCAGCTGCCAAGATCCCCACAGGAGTCGCTCCTACGAGCAGTACTTC. Translated, it gives CASCQDPHRSRSYEQYF.

The chain combines TRBV19 with TRBJ2-1; 8 bases align to TRBD1. The germline gives CDR1 LNHDA, CDR2 SQIVND (reference sequence). CDR3 length equals 15 residues. J was trimmed by 9 bases and V by 6 bases; bases with no gene match: 13. CDR3 loop: CASRPTTGVYTEQFF. For the CDR3, the DNA is TGTGCCAGTAGACCAACGACAGGGGTGTATACTGAGCAGTTCTTC.

The rearrangement joins TRBV11-3 to TRBJ2-1; 8 positions agree with TRBD1. Per the germline V gene, CDR1 is SGHNT and CDR2 is YENEEA. This CDR3 is built from 16 residues. J gave up 4 bases and V 5 bases, and 10 bases lay outside the gene matches. The chain's CDR3 is CASSQAGTGLYNEQFF. CDR3 coding DNA: TGTGCCAGCAGCCAGGCCGGGACAGGACTGTACAATGAGCAGTTCTTC.

Concerning this clone itself: The junction departs from the called germline gene at one end, perhaps through a read error. The chain uses TRBV30 and TRBJ1-2; no firm D call. CDR3 length: 13 amino acids. CDR1 GTSNPN and CDR2 SVGIG come from the germline V gene (reference sequence). The CDR3 is CTWIRDVGYGYTF. The CDR3 bases are TGTACCTGGATTCGGGATGTTGGCTATGGCTACACCTTC. The full variable domain, with the rest looked up from reference TRBV30 and TRBJ1-2, is SQTIHQWPATLVQPVGSPLSLECTVEGTSNPNLYWYRQAAGRGLQLLFYSVGIGQISSEVPQNLSASRPQDRQFILSSKKLLLSDSGFYLCTWIRDVGYGYTFGSGTRLTVV.